A single sample gave rise to the 9 T cell receptor beta chains below, sequenced in a study of shared clonotypes between healthy human individuals. Data came from immunoSEQ multiplex PCR; TCRdb stores just in-frame clones and leaves some out. The data show around 2.5 million clones, with approximately 93% seen just once and approximately 0.36% held by the top ten. The sequenced sample consisted of naive CD4+ T cells from PBMCs. Subset noted: CD45RA+ positively selected. These receptors were obtained from a man younger than 35 in good health. Some clones in this sample may be carry-over from other donors' samples.

J is TRBJ1-2 and V is TRBV28; D remains ambiguous. Trimming took 1 base from V and 10 from J, leaving 10 bases between them. Germline V gene data show CDR1 as MDHEN and CDR2 as SYDVKM. This CDR3 spans 12 amino acids. The CDR3 DNA sequence: TGTGCCAGCAGTTTATTGGGTCAGGACTACACCTTC. Translating it yields CASSLLGQDYTF.

The chain has TRBV7-2 and TRBJ2-3, with TRBD2 identical over 8 bases. CDR3 size: 18 residues. Per the germline V gene, CDR1 is SGHTA and CDR2 is FQGNSA. Trimming at V came to 2 bases and at J to 4 bases, leaving 14 bases not matched to a gene. This CDR3 reads CASSLRGSGSRLADTQYF. CDR3 DNA: TGTGCCAGCAGCTTAAGAGGAAGCGGGAGTAGGTTGGCAGATACGCAGTATTTT.

J is TRBJ2-1 and V is TRBV5-1; 10 nucleotides align to TRBD2. Trimming took 0 bases from V and 6 from J; bases not matched to a gene: 12. CDR1 and CDR2 from the germline V gene are SGHRS and YFSETQ. CDR3 length: 18 residues. CDR3 nucleotide sequence: TGCGCCAGCAGCTTGGTCGCTGCAGCGGGAGGGGGGACCAATGAGCAGTTCTTC. This gives the protein CASSLVAAAGGGTNEQFF.

The chain recombines TRBV7-2 with TRBJ2-3, with D tentatively TRBD1 (6 bases). Looked up from germline, CDR1 is SGHTA and CDR2 is FQGNSA. The CDR3 sequence is 14 residues long. V dropped 1 base and J dropped 4 bases, with 9 bases sitting between them. CDR3 in DNA: TGTGCCAGCAGCTTAGAGGGGGTGGCAGATACGCAGTATTTT. It translates to CASSLEGVADTQYF.

For this clone: Other DNA variants within this sample encode the same CDR3. The chain recombines TRBV27 with TRBJ2-7; 11 nucleotides line up with TRBD1. CDR3 length: 14 residues. Germline CDR1 reads MNHEY; CDR2 reads SMNVEV (reference sequence). Trimming cost V 6 bases and J 5 bases; bases outside gene matches: 6. The DNA of the CDR3 is TGTGCCAGCAGCCGGGACAGGGGGAGGAACGAGCAGTACTTC. Protein sequence: CASSRDRGRNEQYF.

Details on this clone: Additional DNA sequences in this sample encode the identical CDR3. The chain is built from TRBV7-2 and TRBJ1-1, with no clear D. V dropped 3 bases and J dropped 0 bases, with 8 bases sitting between them. CDR1 and CDR2 from the germline V gene are SGHTA and FQGNSA. CDR3 length equals 14 residues. The CDR3, as DNA: TGTGCCAGCAGCTTTTCGGGAGTGAACACTGAAGCTTTCTTT. This sequence encodes CASSFSGVNTEAFF. The whole variable domain, filled in from reference TRBV7-2 and TRBJ1-1, reads GAGVSQSPSNKVTEKGKDVELRCDPISGHTALYWYRQSLGQGLEFLIYFQGNSAPDKSGLPSDRFSAERTGGSVSTLTIQRTQQEDSAVYLCASSFSGVNTEAFFGQGTRLTVV.

V gene TRBV5-5 combines with J gene TRBJ2-1, with D unclear. The CDR3 sequence is 14 residues long. Germline V gene lookup returns CDR1 SGHKS and CDR2 YYEKEE (reference sequence). The germline V and J ends were trimmed by 1 base and 6 bases, with 11 bases remaining between them. For the CDR3, the DNA is TGTGCCAGCAGCTTGTCATTTTGGGGCAATGAGCAGTTCTTC. Protein product: CASSLSFWGNEQFF.

The chain combines TRBV2 with TRBJ2-2; D is undetermined. Between the trimmed V and J ends, which lost 2 bases and 7 bases, there was a span of 8 bases. From germline, CDR1 is SNHLY and CDR2 FYNNEI. CDR3 size: 13 residues. CDR3 amino acids: CASSETEIGELFF. DNA for the CDR3: TGTGCCAGCAGTGAAACAGAAATCGGGGAGCTGTTTTTT.

This chain links TRBV11-2 with TRBJ2-7; D is undetermined. Trimming stripped 0 bases from V and 3 bases from J, with 6 bases between. CDR1 and CDR2 (germline): SGHAT, FQNNGV. The CDR3 is made up of 13 amino acids. The CDR3 bases are TGTGCCAGCAGCTTAGAGGTCAACTACGAGCAGTACTTC. Its protein is CASSLEVNYEQYF.